Following are 24 T cell receptor beta chains from one sample sequenced in a study of T cell changes during pregnancy in multiple sclerosis. Clones were read by immunoSEQ multiplex PCR, and TCRdb kept only the in-frame ones, dropping some. The sample has around 69,000 clones; roughly 88% are singletons. The sequences come from peripheral blood, collected in the third trimester of pregnancy. The receptors come from a female donor with multiple sclerosis, enrolled in a pregnancy study.

The chain links TRBV7-2 to TRBJ1-1, with D tentatively TRBD1 (5 bases). The CDR3 contains 14 residues. V was cut by 4 bases and J by 3 bases, with 12 bases left in between. CDR1 and CDR2 (germline): SGHTA, FQGNSA. The CDR3 here is CASSSVGGYTEAFF. The CDR3 nucleotides read TGTGCCAGCAGCTCCGTGGGGGGTTACACTGAAGCTTTCTTT.

This clone was counted once. V is TRBV18 and J is TRBJ2-5, with TRBD1 identical over 8 bases. Trimming took 3 bases from V and 1 from J; bases not matched to a gene: 13. The germline V gene has CDR1 KGHSH and CDR2 LQKENI. This CDR3 region has 18 residues. CDR3 sequence: CASSPQLLGQGSQETQYF. CDR3 bases: TGTGCCAGCTCACCGCAACTGTTAGGACAGGGAAGCCAAGAGACCCAGTACTTC.

The CDR3 nucleotides are TGTGCCAGCAGTTTAACTAGTTCCCCGTCGGATACGCAGTATTTT. Its translation: CASSLTSSPSDTQYF. The rearrangement links TRBV2 to TRBJ2-3, with D tentatively TRBD2 (5 bases). This CDR3 region has 15 residues. The V gene lost 5 bases and the J gene lost 6 bases, with 18 bases spanning the gap. Germline loops: CDR1 SNHLY, CDR2 FYNNEI. Together with reference TRBV2 and TRBJ2-3, the CDR3 gives the full variable domain: EPEVTQTPSHQVTQMGQEVILRCVPISNHLYFYWYRQILGQKVEFLVSFYNNEISEKSEIFDDQFSVERPDGSNFTLKIRSTKLEDSAMYFCASSLTSSPSDTQYFGPGTRLTVL.

V and J are TRBV4-1 and TRBJ2-7; tentatively, D is TRBD2 (6 bases). V was trimmed by 0 bases and J by 7 bases, leaving 16 bases between them. The germline V gene has CDR1 MGHRA and CDR2 YSYEKL. The CDR3 sequence is 15 residues long. In DNA, the CDR3 is TGCGCCAGCAGCCAAGATGGGCGGGCAGGAGGGGAGCAGTACTTC. Translation gives CASSQDGRAGGEQYF.

This clone was observed a single time. The chain employs TRBV19 and TRBJ2-1, with TRBD1 as a possible D gene (6 bases). V dropped 3 bases and J dropped 4 bases, with 10 bases sitting between them. The CDR3 totals 14 residues. Germline V gene sequence: CDR1 LNHDA, CDR2 SQIVND (reference sequence). The CDR3 is CASSMLRGYNEQFF. CDR3 sequence (DNA): TGTGCCAGTAGTATGCTCAGGGGATACAATGAGCAGTTCTTC.

The chain joins TRBV6-5 to TRBJ2-7; 9 bases align to TRBD1. The length of the CDR3 is 13 residues. The V gene end was trimmed by 6 bases and the J gene end by 4 bases; junction bases not matched to a gene: 4. CDR1 and CDR2 (germline): MNHEY, SVGAGI. The CDR3 coding sequence is TGTGCCAGCAGCCGACAGGGGGTGTACGAGCAGTACTTC. It specifies CASSRQGVYEQYF.

This chain uses TRBV6-5 with TRBJ1-2, with TRBD1 matching over 11 bases. This CDR3 is built from 15 residues. Germline CDR1 and CDR2: MNHEY and SVGAGI. The J segment lost 8 bases and the V segment lost 2 bases, leaving 7 bases of the junction unmatched. The CDR3 region is CASSYTTGTGGGYTF. As DNA, the CDR3 is TGTGCCAGCAGTTACACCACCGGGACAGGGGGGGGCTACACCTTC.

The V gene is TRBV10-3, the J gene TRBJ2-1; perhaps TRBD2 as D (5 bases). Between the trimmed V and J ends, which lost 2 bases and 6 bases, there was a span of 14 bases. Germline V gene sequence: CDR1 ENHRY, CDR2 SYGVKD. CDR3 size: 15 residues. CDR3 in DNA: TGTGCCATCAGTGAGAGAGGGAATATCCGCAATGAGCAGTTCTTC. It encodes CAISERGNIRNEQFF.

The chain has TRBV27 and TRBJ1-5; the match to TRBD1 covers 11 bases. Germline V gives CDR1 MNHEY, CDR2 SMNVEV (reference sequence). Unmatched junction bases numbered 5, after V lost 7 bases and J lost 3 bases. CDR3 length: 15 amino acids. CDR3 sequence: CASTGTGGFNQPQHF. Here the CDR3 DNA reads TGTGCCAGCACCGGGACAGGGGGGTTCAATCAGCCCCAGCATTTT.

V is TRBV29-1 and J is TRBJ2-3; 7 bases are shared with TRBD1. The CDR3 sequence is 12 residues long. The V gene's germline CDR1 is SQVTM and CDR2 ANQGSEA. Unmatched junction bases numbered 3, after V lost 8 bases and J lost 1 base. The CDR3 is CSFDRGTDTQYF. DNA of the CDR3: TGCAGCTTCGACAGGGGCACAGATACGCAGTATTTT.

This sequence joins TRBV19 and TRBJ1-1; no clear D. The CDR3 loop spans 13 amino acids. Germline V lookup: CDR1 LNHDA, CDR2 SQIVND (reference sequence). V dropped 2 bases and J dropped 4 bases, with 8 bases sitting between them. The CDR3 here is CASSIRAGTEAFF. The CDR3 DNA sequence: TGTGCCAGTAGTATAAGGGCGGGCACTGAAGCTTTCTTT. Looking up the rest from reference TRBV19 and TRBJ1-1 gives the full variable domain: DGGITQSPKYLFRKEGQNVTLSCEQNLNHDAMYWYRQDPGQGLRLIYYSQIVNDFQKGDIAEGYSVSREKKESFPLTVTSAQKNPTAFYLCASSIRAGTEAFFGQGTRLTVV.

This sequence joins TRBV5-5 and TRBJ2-3; possibly TRBD2 for D (6 bases). The ends were cut back, 0 bases at V and 1 base at J, with 6 bases in the middle. Germline V gene lookup returns CDR1 SGHKS and CDR2 YYEKEE (reference sequence). The CDR3 length is 14 residues. DNA for the CDR3: TGTGCCAGCAGCTTGGGGGGGGGCACAGATACGCAGTATTTT. The encoded protein is CASSLGGGTDTQYF.

This rearrangement joins TRBV10-3 to TRBJ1-6; no clear D. Germline values: CDR1 ENHRY, CDR2 SYGVKD. There are 12 residues in the CDR3. Deletions cut 10 bases from V and 6 bases from J, with 10 bases between. The CDR3 DNA reads as TGTGCCACTATGGACTTTAATTCACCCCTCCACTTT. This translates into CATMDFNSPLHF.

The table lists this clone with a count of one. This chain's CDR3 is CASSYTRGLSYEQYF. CDR3 coding DNA: TGTGCCAGCAGTTACACGAGGGGGCTTAGCTACGAGCAGTACTTC. The J gene is TRBJ2-7, the V gene TRBV6-5, with 7 positions matching TRBD1. Germline V gene lookup returns CDR1 MNHEY and CDR2 SVGAGI. The V segment lost 2 bases and the J segment 3 bases; nucleotides outside the gene matches: 7. The CDR3 is 15 amino acids.

This rearrangement joins TRBV28 to TRBJ1-2; D is ambiguous. Germline values: CDR1 MDHEN, CDR2 SYDVKM. V gave up 8 bases and J gave up 2 bases, with 12 bases separating them. The CDR3 covers 13 residues. The CDR3 region has the DNA TGTGCCAGCCTCCGAGGGTACAACTATGGCTACACCTTC. Encoded protein: CASLRGYNYGYTF.

V and J are TRBV5-6 and TRBJ2-7; tentatively, D is TRBD1 (5 bases). Germline V gene data show CDR1 as SGHDT and CDR2 as YYEEEE. The ends were cut back, 4 bases at V and 2 bases at J, with 7 bases in the middle. The CDR3 spans 12 residues. The CDR3 DNA reads as TGTGCCAGCAGCCTGGACACCTACGAGCAGTACTTC. It codes for CASSLDTYEQYF.

This sequence joins TRBV15 and TRBJ2-1, with unresolved D. The CDR3 consists of 13 residues. Trimming pared 0 bases from V and 7 bases from J, leaving 7 bases between. CDR1 is LNHNV and CDR2 is YYDKDF in the germline V gene (reference sequence). Here the CDR3 DNA reads TGTGCCACCAGCAGAGAACACGTGAATGAGCAGTTCTTC. Protein: CATSREHVNEQFF.

The CDR3 nucleotides read TGTGCCATCCAGGGTGCCCAAGAGACCCAGTACTTC. Translation gives CAIQGAQETQYF. The V gene is TRBV10-3, the J gene TRBJ2-5; tentative D call: TRBD1 (5 bases). This CDR3 is built from 12 residues. Germline-derived CDR1 and CDR2 are ENHRY and SYGVKD. Between the trimmed V and J ends, which lost 8 bases and 1 base, there was a span of 8 bases.

This sequence joins TRBV7-6 and TRBJ2-3; TRBD1 is a possible D gene (5 bases). Germline V CDR1 and CDR2: SGHVS, FNYEAQ. The CDR3 is 16 amino acids. Trimming shortened V by 2 bases and J by 0 bases, and 12 bases separated the two germline ends. In DNA form, the CDR3 reads TGTGCCAGCAGCTTATTTCAGGGCTTAAGCACAGATACGCAGTATTTT. It specifies CASSLFQGLSTDTQYF.

The chain joins TRBV6-6 to TRBJ2-7, with 13 nucleotides matching TRBD2. The CDR3 is 15 amino acids. Germline CDR1 and CDR2: MNHNY and SVGAGI (reference sequence). V dropped 6 bases and J dropped 4; count of bases not matched to a gene: 6. The CDR3 sequence is CASSRTSGGAYEQYF. CDR3 in DNA: TGTGCCAGCAGCCGAACTAGCGGGGGGGCTTACGAGCAGTACTTC.

The V call is TRBV7-9, the J call TRBJ1-1, with D hard to call. Trimming cost V 5 bases and J 4 bases, with 14 bases left between them. The CDR3 runs to 14 residues. The germline V gene has CDR1 SEHNR and CDR2 FQNEAQ (reference sequence). CDR3 region: CASSVLVEGTEAFF. CDR3 nucleotide sequence: TGTGCCAGCAGCGTGTTGGTAGAGGGCACTGAAGCTTTCTTT.

The chain couples TRBV9 to TRBJ2-1; D remains ambiguous. This CDR3 has 12 amino acids. The germline CDR1 and CDR2 sequences are SGDLS and YYNGEE. Deletions cut 3 bases from V and 5 bases from J, with 6 bases between. Here the CDR3 DNA reads TGTGCCAGCAGCGCCTTTAACAATGAGCAGTTCTTC. Protein: CASSAFNNEQFF.

The chain carries TRBV5-1 and TRBJ2-7; 9 bases agree with TRBD1. Germline V lookup: CDR1 SGHRS, CDR2 YFSETQ. The trim removed 4 bases at V and 1 base at J, leaving 6 bases unmatched. This CDR3 is 15 amino acids long. The chain's CDR3 is CASSRRQGVSYEQYF. For the CDR3, the DNA is TGCGCCAGCAGCCGCCGACAGGGGGTTTCCTACGAGCAGTACTTC.

The chain links TRBV11-2 to TRBJ2-3; D not certain. This CDR3 has 16 amino acids. The germline CDR1 and CDR2 sequences are SGHAT and FQNNGV. V lost 7 bases and J lost 0, with 17 bases in between. CDR3 in amino acids: CASTRTWAPSTDTQYF. CDR3 bases: TGTGCCAGCACCAGAACGTGGGCACCAAGCACAGATACGCAGTATTTT. Filled out from reference TRBV11-2 and TRBJ2-3, the complete variable domain reads EAGVAQSPRYKIIEKRQSVAFWCNPISGHATLYWYQQILGQGPKLLIQFQNNGVVDDSQLPKDRFSAERLKGVDSTLKIQPAKLEDSAVYLCASTRTWAPSTDTQYFGPGTRLTVL.